The next 10 T cell receptor beta chains were all read from a single sample in a study of blood T cell repertoires in COVID-19. Sequenced by immunoSEQ multiplex PCR; TCRdb stores in-frame clones only, minus some. Among about 240,000 clones listed, approximately 86% were seen once. Input material: peripheral blood. Receptor source: a woman between 70 and 85 years old with active or convalescent COVID-19.

The V call is TRBV4-3, the J call TRBJ2-5; D perhaps matches TRBD1 (6 bases). Germline CDR1 LGHNA, CDR2 YSLEER. This CDR3 comprises 15 residues. The V gene lost 0 bases and the J gene lost 5 bases, with 13 bases spanning the gap. CDR3 coding DNA: TGCGCCAGCAGCCAAGATCACAGGGCACGGGAGACCCAGTACTTC. This sequence encodes CASSQDHRARETQYF.

The V gene is TRBV6-2 or TRBV6-3, the J gene TRBJ2-1, with 8 positions matching TRBD1. This CDR3 is built from 15 residues. Germline assignment: CDR1 MNHEY and CDR2 SVGEGT. After removal of 6 bases from V and 10 bases from J, the junction contained 14 bases not matched to a gene. In DNA form, the CDR3 reads TGTGCCAGCAGCCCCGGGACAGGATTCCCTGGCGAGCAGTTCTTC. It translates to CASSPGTGFPGEQFF.

The genes are TRBV19 and TRBJ1-2; TRBD1 matches 10 bases. The germline CDR1 and CDR2 sequences are LNHDA and SQIVND (reference sequence). The CDR3 spans 14 residues. The V gene end was trimmed by 5 bases and the J gene end by 2 bases; junction bases not matched to a gene: 2. The CDR3 is CASSGQGVNYGYTF. Written as DNA, the CDR3 is TGTGCCAGTAGTGGACAGGGGGTGAACTATGGCTACACCTTC. The variable domain in full, with the rest retrieved from reference TRBV19 and TRBJ1-2, is DGGITQSPKYLFRKEGQNVTLSCEQNLNHDAMYWYRQDPGQGLRLIYYSQIVNDFQKGDIAEGYSVSREKKESFPLTVTSAQKNPTAFYLCASSGQGVNYGYTFGSGTRLTVV.

V is TRBV19 and J is TRBJ1-2; 10 bases map to TRBD1. This CDR3 has 14 residues. Germline CDR1 LNHDA, CDR2 SQIVND (reference sequence). V lost 3 bases, J lost 8 bases, and 6 bases stayed unmatched. CDR3 sequence (DNA): TGTGCCAGTAGTATGGACAGGGGGTCTCGGGGCTACACCTTC. As protein: CASSMDRGSRGYTF.

This chain joins TRBV12-3 or TRBV12-4 and TRBJ1-2; D remains ambiguous. The CDR3 has 11 amino acids. The V end was cut by 4 bases, the J end by 5 bases, with 5 bases between. The DNA for the CDR3 is TGTGCCAGCAGTTCGGTATATGGCTACACCTTC. This translates into CASSSVYGYTF.

The V gene is TRBV18, the J gene TRBJ2-6, with TRBD1 matching 7 bases. Unmatched junction bases numbered 9, after V lost 1 base and J lost 0 bases. The CDR3 totals 19 residues. Germline V gene sequence: CDR1 KGHSH, CDR2 LQKENI. The CDR3 loop reads CASSPQRTGEVSGANVLTF. CDR3 coding DNA: TGTGCCAGCTCACCACAGCGGACAGGCGAAGTCTCTGGGGCCAACGTCCTGACTTTC.

The V gene is TRBV15, the J gene TRBJ2-2; D not certain. Germline CDR1 reads LNHNV; CDR2 reads YYDKDF (reference sequence). The CDR3 has 16 amino acids. Trimming left V 1 base short and J 6 bases short, with 15 bases between. The CDR3 sequence: CATSRVLVGVPGELFF. The CDR3 DNA is TGTGCCACCAGCAGAGTTCTAGTTGGAGTCCCCGGGGAGCTGTTTTTT.

The chain uses TRBV11-2 and TRBJ2-7; 7 positions match TRBD2. CDR3 length: 14 residues. The germline CDR1 and CDR2 sequences are SGHAT and FQNNGV. V dropped 5 bases and J dropped 2; count of bases not matched to a gene: 6. The CDR3: CASSVTSSTYEQYF. The CDR3 nucleotides read TGTGCCAGCAGCGTGACTAGCTCGACCTACGAGCAGTACTTC.

The chain combines TRBV4-2 with TRBJ2-1, with 12 bases lining up with TRBD2. This CDR3 contains 16 residues. CDR1 is LGHNA and CDR2 is YNFKEQ in the germline V gene. V trimming: 3 bases; J trimming: 8 bases; junction bases outside the gene matches: 8. The CDR3 reads CASSHRLAGESDEQFF. The CDR3 DNA reads TGTGCCAGCAGCCACAGACTAGCGGGGGAGAGCGATGAGCAGTTCTTC.

The chain has TRBV29-1 and TRBJ2-7; 8 positions agree with TRBD1. Trimming took 2 bases from V and 4 from J; bases not matched to a gene: 7. Germline V gives CDR1 SQVTM, CDR2 ANQGSEA. There are 14 residues in the CDR3. The CDR3 loop is CSVEKSGQGYEQYF. The CDR3 DNA reads as TGCAGCGTTGAAAAGTCCGGACAGGGTTACGAGCAGTACTTC.